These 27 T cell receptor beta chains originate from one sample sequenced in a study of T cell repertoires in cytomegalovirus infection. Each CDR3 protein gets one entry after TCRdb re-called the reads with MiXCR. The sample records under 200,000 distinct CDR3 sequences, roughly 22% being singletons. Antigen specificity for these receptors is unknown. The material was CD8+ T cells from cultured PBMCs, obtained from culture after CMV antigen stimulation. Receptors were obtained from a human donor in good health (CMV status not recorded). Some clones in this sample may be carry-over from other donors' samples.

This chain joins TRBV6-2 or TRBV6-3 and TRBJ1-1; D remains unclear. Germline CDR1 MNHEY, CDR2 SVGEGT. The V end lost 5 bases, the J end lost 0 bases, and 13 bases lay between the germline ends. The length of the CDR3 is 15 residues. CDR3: CASSKPTGLNTEAFF. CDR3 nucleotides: TGTGCCAGCAGTAAACCGACCGGATTGAACACTGAAGCTTTCTTT.

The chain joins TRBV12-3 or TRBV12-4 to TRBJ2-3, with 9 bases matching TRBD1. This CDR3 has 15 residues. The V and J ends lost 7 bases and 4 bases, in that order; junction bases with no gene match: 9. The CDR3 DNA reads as TGTGCCAGCAAGGGGACAGGGATATGGGCAGATACGCAGTATTTT. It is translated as CASKGTGIWADTQYF.

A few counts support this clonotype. As DNA, the CDR3 is TGTGCCAGCAGTAACCGGGGGGAGTCCAACCTCAGAAGCAATCAGCCCCAGCATTTT. It codes for CASSNRGESNLRSNQPQHF. The V call is TRBV28, the J call TRBJ1-5; a possible D gene is TRBD1 (5 bases). Germline-derived CDR1 and CDR2 are MDHEN and SYDVKM. V lost 5 bases to trimming and J lost 1 base, with 24 bases between them. The CDR3 is made up of 19 amino acids.

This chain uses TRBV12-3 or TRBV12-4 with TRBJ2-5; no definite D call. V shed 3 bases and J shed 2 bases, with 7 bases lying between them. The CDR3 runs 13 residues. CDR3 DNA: TGTGCCAGCAGTTTTGTGGAACAAGAGACCCAGTACTTC. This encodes CASSFVEQETQYF.

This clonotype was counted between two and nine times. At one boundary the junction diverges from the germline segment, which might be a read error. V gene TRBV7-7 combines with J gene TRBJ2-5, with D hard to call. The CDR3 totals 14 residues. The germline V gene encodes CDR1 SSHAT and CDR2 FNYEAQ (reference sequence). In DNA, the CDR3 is TGTGCTAGCAGCTTCGGGCCAGCTAAAGAGACCCAGTACTTC. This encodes CASSFGPAKETQYF.

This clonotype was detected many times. CDR3 DNA: TGTGCCAGCAGCTTCGACAGGGGCAGCTACGAGCAGTACTTC. Translated, it gives CASSFDRGSYEQYF. The chain couples TRBV7-9 to TRBJ2-7; 8 positions match TRBD1. The CDR3 totals 14 residues. Germline values: CDR1 SEHNR, CDR2 FQNEAQ (reference sequence). Trimming at V came to 3 bases and at J to 3 bases, leaving 4 bases not matched to a gene.

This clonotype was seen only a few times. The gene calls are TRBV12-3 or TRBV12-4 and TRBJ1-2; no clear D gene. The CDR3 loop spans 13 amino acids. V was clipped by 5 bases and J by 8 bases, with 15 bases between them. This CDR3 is CASSPGLTGGYTF. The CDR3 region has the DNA TGTGCCAGCAGTCCGGGATTAACGGGGGGCTACACCTTC.

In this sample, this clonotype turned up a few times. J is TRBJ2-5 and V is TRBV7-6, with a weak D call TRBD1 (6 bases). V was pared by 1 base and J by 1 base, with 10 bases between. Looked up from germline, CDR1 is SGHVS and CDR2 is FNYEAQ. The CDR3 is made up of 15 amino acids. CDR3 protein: CASSLEGHLQETQYF. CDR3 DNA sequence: TGTGCCAGCAGCTTAGAGGGACACCTCCAAGAGACCCAGTACTTC.

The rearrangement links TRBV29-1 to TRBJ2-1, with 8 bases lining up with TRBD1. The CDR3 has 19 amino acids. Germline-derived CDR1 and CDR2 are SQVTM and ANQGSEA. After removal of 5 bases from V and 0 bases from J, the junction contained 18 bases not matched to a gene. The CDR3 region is CSVMFRRERDRSSYNEQFF. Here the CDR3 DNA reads TGCAGCGTTATGTTCCGGAGGGAACGGGACAGGAGCTCCTACAATGAGCAGTTCTTC.

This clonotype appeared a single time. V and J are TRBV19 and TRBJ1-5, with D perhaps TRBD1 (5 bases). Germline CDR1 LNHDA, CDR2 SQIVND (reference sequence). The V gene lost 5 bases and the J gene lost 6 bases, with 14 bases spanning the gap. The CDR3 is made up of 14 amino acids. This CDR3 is CASSASAGFQPQHF. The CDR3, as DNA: TGTGCCAGTAGTGCATCGGCAGGGTTTCAGCCCCAGCATTTT.

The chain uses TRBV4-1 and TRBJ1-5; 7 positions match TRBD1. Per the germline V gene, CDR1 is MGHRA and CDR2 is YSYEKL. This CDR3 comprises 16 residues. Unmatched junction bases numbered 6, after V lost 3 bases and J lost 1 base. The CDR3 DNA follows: TGCGCCAGCAGCCACTCTACAGGGGCCAGCAATCAGCCCCAGCATTTT. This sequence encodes CASSHSTGASNQPQHF.

The CDR3: CASSLGGSYGYTF. The CDR3 bases are TGTGCCAGCAGCTTAGGAGGATCCTATGGCTACACCTTC. The genes are TRBV5-6 and TRBJ1-2, with no clear D. The CDR3 runs 13 residues. Per germline, CDR1 SGHDT and CDR2 YYEEEE. With 2 bases removed from V and 4 bases from J, the gap between germline ends came to 9 bases.

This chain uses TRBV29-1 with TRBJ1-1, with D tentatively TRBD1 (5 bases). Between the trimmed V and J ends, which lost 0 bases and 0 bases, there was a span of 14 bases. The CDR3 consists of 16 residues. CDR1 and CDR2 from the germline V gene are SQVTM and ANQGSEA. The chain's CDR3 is CSVEDPRGGMNTEAFF. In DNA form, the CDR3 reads TGCAGCGTTGAAGACCCACGGGGGGGGATGAACACTGAAGCTTTCTTT.

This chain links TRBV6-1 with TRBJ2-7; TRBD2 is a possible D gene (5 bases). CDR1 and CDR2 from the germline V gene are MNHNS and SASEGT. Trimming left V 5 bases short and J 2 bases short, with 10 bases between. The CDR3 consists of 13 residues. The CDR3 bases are TGTGCCAGCAGTTTTTCGAGGGCCTACGAGCAGTACTTC. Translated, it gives CASSFSRAYEQYF.

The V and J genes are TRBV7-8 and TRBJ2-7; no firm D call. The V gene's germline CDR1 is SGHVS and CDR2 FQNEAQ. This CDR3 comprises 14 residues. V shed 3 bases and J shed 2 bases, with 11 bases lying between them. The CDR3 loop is CASSLTPSPYEQYF. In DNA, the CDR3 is TGTGCCAGCAGCTTGACACCTTCCCCCTACGAGCAGTACTTC.

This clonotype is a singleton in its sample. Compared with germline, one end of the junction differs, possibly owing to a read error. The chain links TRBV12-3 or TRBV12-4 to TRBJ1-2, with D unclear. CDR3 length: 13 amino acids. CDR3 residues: CVSSLGRIYGYTF. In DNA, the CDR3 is TGTGTCAGCAGTTTAGGCAGGATCTATGGCTACACCTTC.

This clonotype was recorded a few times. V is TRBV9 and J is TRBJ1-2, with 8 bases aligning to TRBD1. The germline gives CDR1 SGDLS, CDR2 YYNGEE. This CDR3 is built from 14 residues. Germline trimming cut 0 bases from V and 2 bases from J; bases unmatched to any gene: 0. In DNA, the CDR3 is TGTGCCAGCAGCGTAGCAGGGGGCAACTATGGCTACACCTTC. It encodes CASSVAGGNYGYTF.

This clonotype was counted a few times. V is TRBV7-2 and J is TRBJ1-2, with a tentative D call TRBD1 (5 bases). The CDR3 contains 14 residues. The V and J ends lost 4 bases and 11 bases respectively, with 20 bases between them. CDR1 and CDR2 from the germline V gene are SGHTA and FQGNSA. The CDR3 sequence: CASSSWDVAIGYTF. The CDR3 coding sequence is TGTGCCAGCAGCTCCTGGGACGTCGCTATAGGGTACACCTTC.

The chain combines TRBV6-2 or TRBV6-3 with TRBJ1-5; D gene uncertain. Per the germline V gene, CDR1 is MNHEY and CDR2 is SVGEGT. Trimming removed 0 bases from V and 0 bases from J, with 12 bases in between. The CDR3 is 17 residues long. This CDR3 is CASSYSTSSYSNQPQHF. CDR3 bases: TGTGCCAGCAGTTACTCTACATCGTCTTATAGCAATCAGCCCCAGCATTTT.

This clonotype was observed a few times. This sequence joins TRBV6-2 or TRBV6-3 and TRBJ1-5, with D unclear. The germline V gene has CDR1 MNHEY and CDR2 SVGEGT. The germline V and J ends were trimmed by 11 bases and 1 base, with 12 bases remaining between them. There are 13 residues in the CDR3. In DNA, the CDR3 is TGTGCCGCCTCGCCCGGGAGCAATCAGCCCCAGCATTTT. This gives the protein CAASPGSNQPQHF.

CDR3 region: CASSERVVHTEAFF. The CDR3 region has the DNA TGCGCCAGCAGCGAGCGGGTCGTGCACACTGAAGCTTTCTTT. The gene calls are TRBV4-1 and TRBJ1-1; D is unresolved. The CDR3 totals 14 residues. Germline CDR1 and CDR2: MGHRA and YSYEKL. Between the trimmed V and J ends, which lost 5 bases and 3 bases, there was a span of 13 bases.

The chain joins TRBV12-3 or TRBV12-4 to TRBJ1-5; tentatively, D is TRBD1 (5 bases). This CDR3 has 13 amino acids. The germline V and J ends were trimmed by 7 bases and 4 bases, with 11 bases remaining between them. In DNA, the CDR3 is TGTGCCAGCACACCTCGGGGGAATCAGCCCCAGCATTTT. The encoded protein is CASTPRGNQPQHF.

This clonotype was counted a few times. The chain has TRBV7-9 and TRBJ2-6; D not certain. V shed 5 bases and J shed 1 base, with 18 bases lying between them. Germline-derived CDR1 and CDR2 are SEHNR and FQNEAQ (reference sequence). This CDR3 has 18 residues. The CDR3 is CASSHDTVPSSGANVLTF. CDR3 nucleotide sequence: TGTGCCAGCAGCCACGACACGGTCCCTTCTTCTGGGGCCAACGTCCTGACTTTC.

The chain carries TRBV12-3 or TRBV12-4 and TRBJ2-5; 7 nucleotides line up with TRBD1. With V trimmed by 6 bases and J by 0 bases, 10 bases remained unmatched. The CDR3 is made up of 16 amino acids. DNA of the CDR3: TGTGCCAGCAGCACAAGTTGGGACAGCTACCAAGAGACCCAGTACTTC. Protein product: CASSTSWDSYQETQYF.

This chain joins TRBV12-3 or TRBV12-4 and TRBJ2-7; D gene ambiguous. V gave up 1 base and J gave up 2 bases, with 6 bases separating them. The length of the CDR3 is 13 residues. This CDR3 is CASSLGGTYEQYF. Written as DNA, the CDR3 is TGTGCCAGCAGTTTAGGGGGTACCTACGAGCAGTACTTC.

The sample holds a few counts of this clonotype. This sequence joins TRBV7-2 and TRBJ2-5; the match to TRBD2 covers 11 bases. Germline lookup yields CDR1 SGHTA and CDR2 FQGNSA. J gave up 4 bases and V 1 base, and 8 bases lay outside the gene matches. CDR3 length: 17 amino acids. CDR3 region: CASSLGAGGLAGETQYF. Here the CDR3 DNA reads TGTGCCAGCAGCTTAGGGGCCGGTGGACTAGCGGGAGAGACCCAGTACTTC.

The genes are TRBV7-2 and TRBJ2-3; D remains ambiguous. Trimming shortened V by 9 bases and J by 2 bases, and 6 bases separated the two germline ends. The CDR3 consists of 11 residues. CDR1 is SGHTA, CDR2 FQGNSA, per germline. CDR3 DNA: TGTGCCAGACAGACCACAGATACGCAGTATTTT. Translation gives CARQTTDTQYF. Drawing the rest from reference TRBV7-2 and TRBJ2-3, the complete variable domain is GAGVSQSPSNKVTEKGKDVELRCDPISGHTALYWYRQSLGQGLEFLIYFQGNSAPDKSGLPSDRFSAERTGGSVSTLTIQRTQQEDSAVYLCARQTTDTQYFGPGTRLTVL.